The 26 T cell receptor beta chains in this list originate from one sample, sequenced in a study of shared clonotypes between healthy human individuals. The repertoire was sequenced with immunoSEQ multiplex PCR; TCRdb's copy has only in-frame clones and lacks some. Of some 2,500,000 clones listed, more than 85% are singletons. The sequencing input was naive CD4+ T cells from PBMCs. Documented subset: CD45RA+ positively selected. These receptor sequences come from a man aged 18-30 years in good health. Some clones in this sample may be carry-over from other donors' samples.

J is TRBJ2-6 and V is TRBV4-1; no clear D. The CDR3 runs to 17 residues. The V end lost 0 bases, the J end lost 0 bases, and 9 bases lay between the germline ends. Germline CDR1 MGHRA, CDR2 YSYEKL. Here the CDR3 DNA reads TGCGCCAGCAGCCAAGATACAGTACTCTCTGGGGCCAACGTCCTGACTTTC. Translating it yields CASSQDTVLSGANVLTF.

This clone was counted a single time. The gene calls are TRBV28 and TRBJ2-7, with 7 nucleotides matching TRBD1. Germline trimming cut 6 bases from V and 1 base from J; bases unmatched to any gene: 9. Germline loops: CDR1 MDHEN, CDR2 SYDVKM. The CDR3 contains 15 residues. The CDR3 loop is CASSPGTVASYEQYF. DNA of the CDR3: TGTGCCAGCAGCCCCGGGACAGTAGCTTCCTACGAGCAGTACTTC. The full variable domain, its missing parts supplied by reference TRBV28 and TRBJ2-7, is DVKVTQSSRYLVKRTGEKVFLECVQDMDHENMFWYRQDPGLGLRLIYFSYDVKMKEKGDIPEGYSVSREKKERFSLILESASTNQTSMYLCASSPGTVASYEQYFGPGTRLTVT.

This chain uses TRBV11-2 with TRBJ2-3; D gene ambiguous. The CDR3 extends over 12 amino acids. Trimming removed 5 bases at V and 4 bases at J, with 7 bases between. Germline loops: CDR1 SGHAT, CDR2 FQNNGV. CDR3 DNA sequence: TGTGCCAGCAGCCTATACTCAGATACGCAGTATTTT. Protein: CASSLYSDTQYF.

The CDR3 DNA is TGCGCCAGCAGCTTGGGCGGGAAGGCCTCCTACGAGCAGTACTTC. Amino acids: CASSLGGKASYEQYF. This rearrangement joins TRBV5-1 to TRBJ2-7; a weak D match, TRBD2 (6 bases). V lost 0 bases to trimming and J lost 0 bases, with 10 bases between them. The CDR3 length is 15 residues. Per the germline V gene, CDR1 is SGHRS and CDR2 is YFSETQ.

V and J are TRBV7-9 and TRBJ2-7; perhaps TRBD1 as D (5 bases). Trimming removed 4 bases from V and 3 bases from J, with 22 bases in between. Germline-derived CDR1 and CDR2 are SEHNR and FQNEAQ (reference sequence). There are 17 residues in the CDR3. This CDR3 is CASSSDSSSSPLYEQYF. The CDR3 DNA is TGTGCCAGCAGCTCTGACAGCTCATCGTCCCCCCTCTACGAGCAGTACTTC. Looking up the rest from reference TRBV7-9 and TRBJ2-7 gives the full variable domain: DTGVSQNPRHKITKRGQNVTFRCDPISEHNRLYWYRQTLGQGPEFLTYFQNEAQLEKSRLLSDRFSAERPKGSFSTLEIQRTEQGDSAMYLCASSSDSSSSPLYEQYFGPGTRLTVT.

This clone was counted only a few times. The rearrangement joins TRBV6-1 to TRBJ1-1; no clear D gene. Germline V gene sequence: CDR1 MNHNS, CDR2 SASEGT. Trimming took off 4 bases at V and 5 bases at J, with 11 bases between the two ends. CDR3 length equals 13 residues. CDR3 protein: CASSGIETTEAFF. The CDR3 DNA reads TGTGCCAGCAGTGGAATAGAGACTACTGAAGCTTTCTTT.

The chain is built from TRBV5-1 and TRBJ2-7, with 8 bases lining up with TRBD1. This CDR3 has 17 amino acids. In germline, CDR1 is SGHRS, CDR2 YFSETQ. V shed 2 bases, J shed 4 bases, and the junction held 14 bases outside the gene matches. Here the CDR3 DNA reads TGCGCCAGCAGCTTCGAGGCCCTCGGACAGGGCTTTTACGAGCAGTACTTC. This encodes CASSFEALGQGFYEQYF.

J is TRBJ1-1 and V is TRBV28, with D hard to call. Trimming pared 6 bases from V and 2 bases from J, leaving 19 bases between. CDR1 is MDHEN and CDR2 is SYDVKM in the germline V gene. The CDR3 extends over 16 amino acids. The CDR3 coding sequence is TGTGCCAGCAGCTCAAGACGGGCAGGCGTTAACACTGAAGCTTTCTTT. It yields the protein CASSSRRAGVNTEAFF.

CDR3 sequence: CASSRLAGGYTDTQYF. CDR3 coding DNA: TGTGCCAGCAGCAGGCTAGCGGGAGGGTACACAGATACGCAGTATTTT. The chain employs TRBV11-1 and TRBJ2-3, with 12 bases that match TRBD2. CDR1 and CDR2 (germline): SGHAT, FQDESV (reference sequence). This CDR3 is 16 amino acids long. V lost 5 bases to trimming and J lost 2 bases; unmatched junction nucleotides: 5.

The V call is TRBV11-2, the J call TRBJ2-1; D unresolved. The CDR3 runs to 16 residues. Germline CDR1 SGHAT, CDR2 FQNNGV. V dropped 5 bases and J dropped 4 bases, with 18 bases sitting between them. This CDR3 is CASSPLLSPSYNEQFF. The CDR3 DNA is TGTGCCAGCAGCCCGCTACTCTCTCCCTCTTACAATGAGCAGTTCTTC.

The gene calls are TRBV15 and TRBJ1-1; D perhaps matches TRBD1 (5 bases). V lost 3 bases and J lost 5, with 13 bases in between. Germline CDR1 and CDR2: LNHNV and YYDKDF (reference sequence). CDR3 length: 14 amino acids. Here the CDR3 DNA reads TGTGCCACCAGCAGGAAACTGGGGGTGACTGAAGCTTTCTTT. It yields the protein CATSRKLGVTEAFF.

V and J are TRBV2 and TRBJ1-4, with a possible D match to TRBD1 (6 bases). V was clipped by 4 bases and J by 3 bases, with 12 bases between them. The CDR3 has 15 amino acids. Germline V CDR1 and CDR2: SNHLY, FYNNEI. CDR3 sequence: CASSGTQGSNEKLFF. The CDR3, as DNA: TGTGCCAGCAGTGGCACTCAGGGGTCTAATGAAAAACTGTTTTTT.

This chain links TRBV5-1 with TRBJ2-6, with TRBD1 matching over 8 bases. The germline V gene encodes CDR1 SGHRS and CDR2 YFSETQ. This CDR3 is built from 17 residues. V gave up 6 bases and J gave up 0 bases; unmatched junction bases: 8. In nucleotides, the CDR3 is TGCGCCAGCACCGCGACAGGGGACAGCTCTGGGGCCAACGTCCTGACTTTC. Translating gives CASTATGDSSGANVLTF.

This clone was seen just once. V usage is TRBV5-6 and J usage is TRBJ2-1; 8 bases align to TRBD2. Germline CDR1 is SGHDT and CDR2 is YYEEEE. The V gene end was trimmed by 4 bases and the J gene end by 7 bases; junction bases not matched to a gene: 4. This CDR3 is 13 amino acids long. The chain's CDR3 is CASSLRGGNEQFF. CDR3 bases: TGTGCCAGCAGCCTCCGCGGGGGGAATGAGCAGTTCTTC.

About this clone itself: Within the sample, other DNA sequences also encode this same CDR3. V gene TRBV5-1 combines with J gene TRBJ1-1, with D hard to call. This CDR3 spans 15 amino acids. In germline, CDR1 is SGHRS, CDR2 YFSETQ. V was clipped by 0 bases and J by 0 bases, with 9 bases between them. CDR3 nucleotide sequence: TGCGCCAGCAGCTTGGAAGGAACCATGAACACTGAAGCTTTCTTT. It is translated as CASSLEGTMNTEAFF.

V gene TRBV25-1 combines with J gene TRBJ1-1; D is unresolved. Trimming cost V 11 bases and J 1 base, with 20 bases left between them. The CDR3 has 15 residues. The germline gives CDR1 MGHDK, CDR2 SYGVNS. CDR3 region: CALRRSGQKNTEAFF. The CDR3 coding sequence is TGTGCCCTCCGACGATCAGGTCAGAAGAACACTGAAGCTTTCTTT.

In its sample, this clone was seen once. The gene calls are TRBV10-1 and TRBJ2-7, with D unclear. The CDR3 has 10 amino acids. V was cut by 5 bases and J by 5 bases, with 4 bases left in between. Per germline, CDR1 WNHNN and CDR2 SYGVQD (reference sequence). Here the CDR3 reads CASSKNEQYF. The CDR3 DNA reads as TGCGCCAGCAGTAAGAACGAGCAGTACTTC.

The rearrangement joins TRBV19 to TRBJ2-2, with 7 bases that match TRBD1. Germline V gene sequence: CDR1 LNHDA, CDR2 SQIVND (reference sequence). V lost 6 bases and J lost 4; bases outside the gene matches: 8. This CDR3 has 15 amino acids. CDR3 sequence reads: CASRGRDRITGELFF. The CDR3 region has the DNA TGTGCCAGTAGAGGACGGGACAGAATCACCGGGGAGCTGTTTTTT.

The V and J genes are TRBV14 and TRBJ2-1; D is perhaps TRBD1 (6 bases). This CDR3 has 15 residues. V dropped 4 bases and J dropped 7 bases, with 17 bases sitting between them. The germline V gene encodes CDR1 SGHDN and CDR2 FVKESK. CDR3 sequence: CASSLLGQASNEQFF. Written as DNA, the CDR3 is TGTGCCAGCAGCCTACTGGGACAAGCAAGTAATGAGCAGTTCTTC. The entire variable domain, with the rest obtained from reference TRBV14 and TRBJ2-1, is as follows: EAGVTQFPSHSVIEKGQTVTLRCDPISGHDNLYWYRRVMGKEIKFLLHFVKESKQDESGMPNNRFLAERTGGTYSTLKVQPAELEDSGVYFCASSLLGQASNEQFFGPGTRLTVL.

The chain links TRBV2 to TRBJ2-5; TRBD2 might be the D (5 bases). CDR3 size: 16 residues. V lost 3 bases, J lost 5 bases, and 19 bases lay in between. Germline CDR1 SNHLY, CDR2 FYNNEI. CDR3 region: CASSDRGSAKRETQYF. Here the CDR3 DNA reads TGTGCCAGCAGTGACCGAGGGTCAGCAAAGCGGGAGACCCAGTACTTC.

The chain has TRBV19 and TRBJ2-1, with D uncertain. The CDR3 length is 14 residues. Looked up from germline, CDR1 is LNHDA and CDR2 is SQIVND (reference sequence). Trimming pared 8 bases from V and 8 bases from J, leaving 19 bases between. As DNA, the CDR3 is TGTGCCAGTGCCCCACAACACCAAAACGATGAGCAGTTCTTC. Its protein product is CASAPQHQNDEQFF.

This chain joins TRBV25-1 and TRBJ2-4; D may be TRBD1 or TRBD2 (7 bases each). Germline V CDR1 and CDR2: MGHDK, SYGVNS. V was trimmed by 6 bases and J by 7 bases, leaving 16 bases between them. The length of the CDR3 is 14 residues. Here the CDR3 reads CASSPRGGNNIQYF. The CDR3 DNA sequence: TGTGCCAGCAGCCCCAGGGGGGGCAATAACATTCAGTACTTC.

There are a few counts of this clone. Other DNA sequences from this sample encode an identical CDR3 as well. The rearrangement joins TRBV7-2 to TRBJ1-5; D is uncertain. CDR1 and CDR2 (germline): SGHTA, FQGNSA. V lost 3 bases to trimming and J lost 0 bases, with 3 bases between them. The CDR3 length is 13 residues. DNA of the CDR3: TGTGCCAGCAGCTTTTCTAGCAATCAGCCCCAGCATTTT. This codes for CASSFSSNQPQHF.

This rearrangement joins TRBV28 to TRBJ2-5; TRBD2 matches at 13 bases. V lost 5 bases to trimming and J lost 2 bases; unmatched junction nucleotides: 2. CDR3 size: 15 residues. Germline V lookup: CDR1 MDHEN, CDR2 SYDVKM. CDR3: CASSRTSGSQETQYF. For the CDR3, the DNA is TGTGCCAGCAGTAGGACTAGCGGGAGTCAAGAGACCCAGTACTTC.

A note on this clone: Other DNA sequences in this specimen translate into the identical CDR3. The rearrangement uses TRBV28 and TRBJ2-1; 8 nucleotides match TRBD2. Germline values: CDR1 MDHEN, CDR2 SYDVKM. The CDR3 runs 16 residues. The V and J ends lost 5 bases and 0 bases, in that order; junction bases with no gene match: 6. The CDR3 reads CASSALAANSYNEQFF. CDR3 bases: TGTGCCAGCAGTGCACTAGCGGCAAACTCCTACAATGAGCAGTTCTTC.

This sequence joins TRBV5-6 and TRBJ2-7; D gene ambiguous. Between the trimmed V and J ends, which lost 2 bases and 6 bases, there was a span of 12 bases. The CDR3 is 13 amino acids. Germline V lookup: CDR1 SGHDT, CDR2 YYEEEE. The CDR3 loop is CASSFVSVGEQYF. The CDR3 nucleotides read TGTGCCAGCAGCTTCGTCAGTGTTGGCGAGCAGTACTTC.